These 23 T cell receptor beta chains came from one sample sequenced in a study of CD8 T cells in Susac syndrome. Random hexamers were used to reverse transcribe the RNA input (roughly 0.5 to 1 ug). TCRdb reprocessed the immunoSEQ multiplex PCR reads via MiXCR and lists one record per CDR3 protein. The sample lists 120,000 or so distinct CDR3 sequences, about 94% occurring once. The sequenced sample was CD8+ T cells from PBMCs. These receptors came from a human donor with Susac syndrome.

The CDR3 is CASSQLAGVNNEQFF. CDR3 DNA: TGTGCCAGCAGCCAACTAGCGGGAGTTAACAATGAGCAGTTCTTC. V usage is TRBV14 and J usage is TRBJ2-1; the match to TRBD2 covers 10 bases. After removal of 2 bases from V and 5 bases from J, the junction contained 3 bases not matched to a gene. Germline CDR1 reads SGHDN; CDR2 reads FVKESK. The CDR3 consists of 15 residues.

The V gene is TRBV5-1, the J gene TRBJ1-1; the D is unclear. Trimming left V 4 bases short and J 1 base short, with 11 bases between. Germline CDR1 reads SGHRS; CDR2 reads YFSETQ. The CDR3 runs 14 residues. CDR3 coding DNA: TGCGCCAGCAGCGACCCGACTGAGAACACTGAAGCTTTCTTT. The encoded protein is CASSDPTENTEAFF.

The CDR3 DNA follows: TGTGCCAGTAGTATAGGCAGGGGCTACGAGCAGTACTTC. Protein product: CASSIGRGYEQYF. This chain connects TRBV19 to TRBJ2-7; maybe TRBD1 (6 bases). CDR3 length: 13 amino acids. V lost 1 base and J 3 bases, leaving 7 bases between the germline ends. Germline CDR1 is LNHDA and CDR2 is SQIVND (reference sequence).

This chain joins TRBV18 and TRBJ1-2; D is unresolved. Trimming removed 0 bases at V and 4 bases at J, with 9 bases between. Looked up from germline, CDR1 is KGHSH and CDR2 is LQKENI. CDR3 length equals 14 residues. The CDR3 DNA is TGTGCCAGCTCACCACCTGACATGCGCTATGGCTACACCTTC. This translates into CASSPPDMRYGYTF.

The chain recombines TRBV24-1 with TRBJ2-3; D remains unclear. The germline gives CDR1 KGHDR, CDR2 SFDVKD. The CDR3 consists of 13 residues. Trimming removed 4 bases at V and 4 bases at J, with 8 bases between. The DNA for the CDR3 is TGTGCCACCAGTGACCCCAGCTCAGATACGCAGTATTTT. Its translation is CATSDPSSDTQYF.

The J gene is TRBJ1-2, the V gene TRBV7-9; 9 nucleotides line up with TRBD1. CDR3 size: 14 residues. CDR1 SEHNR and CDR2 FQNEAQ come from the germline V gene (reference sequence). The V and J ends lost 5 bases and 5 bases, in that order; junction bases with no gene match: 6. The CDR3 DNA reads TGTGCCAGCAGCGATCGGGACAGGGATTATGGCTACACCTTC. It yields the protein CASSDRDRDYGYTF.

This chain links TRBV12-3 or TRBV12-4 with TRBJ2-2; D is uncertain. The V end was cut by 6 bases, the J end by 4 bases, with 12 bases between. The CDR3 sequence is 14 residues long. This CDR3 reads CASSRTPATGELFF. Here the CDR3 DNA reads TGTGCCAGCAGCCGCACACCAGCCACCGGGGAGCTGTTTTTT.

The chain has TRBV30 and TRBJ2-1; 10 bases are a match to TRBD2. CDR1 and CDR2 from the germline V gene are GTSNPN and SVGIG (reference sequence). V shed 0 bases and J 2 bases; nucleotides not matched to a gene: 13. The length of the CDR3 is 19 residues. Here the CDR3 reads CAWSVEGPSGRFPYNEQFF. CDR3 nucleotide sequence: TGTGCCTGGAGTGTAGAGGGGCCTAGCGGGAGATTCCCCTACAATGAGCAGTTCTTC.

This rearrangement joins TRBV5-4 to TRBJ1-1, with D uncertain. V was pared by 1 base and J by 4 bases, with 8 bases between. Germline assignment: CDR1 SGHNT and CDR2 YYREEE (reference sequence). The CDR3 has 13 residues. CDR3 residues: CASSLKASTEAFF. DNA for the CDR3: TGTGCCAGCAGCTTGAAGGCGTCCACTGAAGCTTTCTTT.

V gene TRBV13 combines with J gene TRBJ1-1; D is ambiguous. This CDR3 is built from 15 residues. V shed 1 base and J shed 1 base, with 10 bases lying between them. Per germline, CDR1 PRHDT and CDR2 FYEKMQ (reference sequence). In DNA, the CDR3 is TGTGCCAGCAGCTTAGTTCGTCAGAGGAACACTGAAGCTTTCTTT. Protein: CASSLVRQRNTEAFF.

This chain joins TRBV27 and TRBJ2-7, with D possibly matching TRBD2 (5 bases). The CDR3 totals 13 residues. Trimming removed 3 bases at V and 6 bases at J, with 12 bases between. Germline lookup yields CDR1 MNHEY and CDR2 SMNVEV (reference sequence). The CDR3 loop is CASSFQEAGEQYF. The CDR3 nucleotides are TGTGCCAGCAGTTTTCAGGAGGCGGGCGAGCAGTACTTC.

The chain is built from TRBV7-3 and TRBJ2-4, with no clear D. Trimming shortened V by 4 bases and J by 0 bases, and 10 bases separated the two germline ends. Looked up from germline, CDR1 is SGHTA and CDR2 is FQGTGA. The CDR3 extends over 15 amino acids. The CDR3 loop reads CASSYGIGAKNIQYF. As DNA, the CDR3 is TGTGCCAGCAGCTATGGGATCGGAGCCAAAAACATTCAGTACTTC.

V and J are TRBV12-3 or TRBV12-4 and TRBJ2-7, with TRBD1 matching over 7 bases. Trimming at V came to 6 bases and at J to 5 bases, leaving 4 bases not matched to a gene. CDR3 size: 12 residues. The CDR3 loop is CASSPDRDEQYF. The CDR3 nucleotides read TGTGCCAGCAGCCCCGACAGGGACGAGCAGTACTTC.

The table lists this clonotype with a count of one. The chain links TRBV7-8 to TRBJ1-5; 8 positions agree with TRBD1. The CDR3 runs 15 residues. Trimming at V came to 2 bases and at J to 6 bases, leaving 6 bases not matched to a gene. CDR1 is SGHVS and CDR2 is FQNEAQ in the germline V gene. The DNA of the CDR3 is TGTGCCAGCAGCTTACTCGACAGGGGCCTTCAGCCCCAGCATTTT. Translated, it gives CASSLLDRGLQPQHF. The whole variable domain, filled in from reference TRBV7-8 and TRBJ1-5, reads GAGVSQSPRYKVAKRGQDVALRCDPISGHVSLFWYQQALGQGPEFLTYFQNEAQLDKSGLPSDRFFAERPEGSVSTLKIQRTQQEDSAVYLCASSLLDRGLQPQHFGDGTRLSIL.

This clonotype has a single count. The chain is built from TRBV30 and TRBJ2-7, with D perhaps being TRBD1 or TRBD2 (5 bases each). This CDR3 has 13 residues. Between the trimmed V and J ends, which lost 4 bases and 7 bases, there was a span of 17 bases. Looked up from germline, CDR1 is GTSNPN and CDR2 is SVGIG (reference sequence). CDR3 protein: CAWKAGGFGEQYF. CDR3 coding DNA: TGTGCCTGGAAGGCTGGGGGATTCGGGGAGCAGTACTTC. Together with reference TRBV30 and TRBJ2-7, the CDR3 gives the full variable domain: SQTIHQWPATLVQPVGSPLSLECTVEGTSNPNLYWYRQAAGRGLQLLFYSVGIGQISSEVPQNLSASRPQDRQFILSSKKLLLSDSGFYLCAWKAGGFGEQYFGPGTRLTVT.

DNA for the CDR3: TGTGCCAGCAGTTATAAGGGGGCAGGACAGCCCCAGCATTTT. Its protein product is CASSYKGAGQPQHF. The chain recombines TRBV27 with TRBJ1-5, with 7 bases fitting TRBD1. V dropped 4 bases and J dropped 7; count of bases not matched to a gene: 7. The CDR3 is 14 amino acids. Germline CDR1 MNHEY, CDR2 SMNVEV (reference sequence).

This chain connects TRBV12-5 to TRBJ1-2, with D hard to call. There are 14 residues in the CDR3. From germline, CDR1 is LGHNT and CDR2 FRNRAP. The ends were cut back, 0 bases at V and 4 bases at J, with 9 bases in the middle. In nucleotides, the CDR3 is TGTGCTAGTGGTTTGGTCTTATCGGGCTATGGCTACACCTTC. Its protein product is CASGLVLSGYGYTF.

This sequence joins TRBV7-2 and TRBJ2-1; maybe TRBD2 (5 bases). Germline CDR1 reads SGHTA; CDR2 reads FQGNSA. The length of the CDR3 is 16 residues. Trimming took 1 base from V and 0 from J, leaving 10 bases between them. CDR3: CASSLDPADSYNEQFF. The CDR3 nucleotides read TGTGCCAGCAGCTTAGACCCAGCGGACTCCTACAATGAGCAGTTCTTC.

This CDR3 reads CSASRLAGGGNEQFF. The CDR3 DNA reads TGCAGTGCTTCCCGACTAGCGGGAGGAGGCAATGAGCAGTTCTTC. V and J are TRBV20-1 and TRBJ2-1; 13 positions match TRBD2. J gave up 6 bases and V 5 bases, and 7 bases lay outside the gene matches. The CDR3 length is 15 residues. CDR1 and CDR2 from the germline V gene are DFQATT and SNEGSKA (reference sequence).

This chain links TRBV25-1 with TRBJ2-4; D is unclear. Germline CDR1 and CDR2: MGHDK and SYGVNS. The V end was cut by 5 bases, the J end by 0 bases, with 17 bases between. This CDR3 is 17 amino acids long. As DNA, the CDR3 is TGTGCCAGCAGTCCCCCCGAGCACCGACTAGCCAAAAACATTCAGTACTTC. Amino acids: CASSPPEHRLAKNIQYF.

The genes are TRBV3-1 and TRBJ2-5; weak D call: TRBD1 (6 bases). V lost 0 bases, J lost 3 bases, and 11 bases lay in between. CDR1 is LGHDT and CDR2 is YNNKEL in the germline V gene (reference sequence). The CDR3 consists of 15 residues. DNA for the CDR3: TGTGCCAGCAGCCAAGATAGTGAGGGGGAAGAGACCCAGTACTTC. It is translated as CASSQDSEGEETQYF.

J is TRBJ1-4 and V is TRBV30; perhaps TRBD1 as D (5 bases). This CDR3 contains 14 residues. Germline assignment: CDR1 GTSNPN and CDR2 SVGIG (reference sequence). The V and J ends lost 4 bases and 3 bases respectively, with 12 bases between them. This chain's CDR3 is CAWTGQGPNEKLFF. The CDR3 DNA reads as TGTGCCTGGACGGGGCAGGGACCTAATGAAAAACTGTTTTTT. Based on the CDR3 plus reference TRBV30 and TRBJ1-4, the full variable domain is SQTIHQWPATLVQPVGSPLSLECTVEGTSNPNLYWYRQAAGRGLQLLFYSVGIGQISSEVPQNLSASRPQDRQFILSSKKLLLSDSGFYLCAWTGQGPNEKLFFGSGTQLSVL.

This chain's CDR3 is CSARTVAGLTYEQYF. DNA for the CDR3: TGCAGTGCTAGGACCGTGGCGGGGCTAACCTACGAGCAGTACTTC. This chain joins TRBV20-1 and TRBJ2-7; possible D gene TRBD2, 6 bases. Trimming left V 3 bases short and J 2 bases short, with 17 bases between. This CDR3 has 15 amino acids. Germline CDR1 is DFQATT and CDR2 is SNEGSKA (reference sequence).